These 19 T cell receptor beta chains were sequenced from one sample in a study of CD8 T cells in ankylosing spondylitis. Each CDR3 protein gets one entry after TCRdb re-called the 5' RACE reads with MiXCR. Here the sample spans approximately 150,000 distinct CDR3 sequences, 40% to 50% being singletons. Material for sequencing was synovial fluid, either unsorted or a sorted T cell fraction (not recorded which). These receptor sequences come from a male donor with ankylosing spondylitis.

This sequence joins TRBV29-1 and TRBJ2-1; 9 bases fit TRBD2. J was trimmed by 3 bases and V by 6 bases; bases with no gene match: 6. There are 14 residues in the CDR3. Germline loops: CDR1 SQVTM, CDR2 ANQGSEA. CDR3 residues: CSVESSGVYNEQFF. The CDR3 DNA reads as TGCAGCGTGGAATCTAGCGGGGTCTACAATGAGCAGTTCTTC.

The rearrangement links TRBV7-4 to TRBJ2-1; a possible D gene is TRBD2 (6 bases). V lost 1 base to trimming and J lost 8 bases, with 18 bases between them. In germline, CDR1 is SGHVT, CDR2 SQSDAQ. This CDR3 is 16 amino acids long. This CDR3 reads CASSLVTREVWDEQFF. CDR3 DNA: TGTGCCAGCAGCTTAGTAACCAGGGAGGTATGGGATGAGCAGTTCTTC.

This chain joins TRBV3-1 and TRBJ1-4; D uncertain. The CDR3 is 18 amino acids. Trimming left V 3 bases short and J 4 bases short, with 21 bases between. Germline CDR1 reads LGHDT; CDR2 reads YNNKEL (reference sequence). The CDR3 DNA follows: TGTGCCAGCAGCCAGGACGGATGGTCGCCCTACGGTAATGAAAAACTGTTTTTT. It codes for CASSQDGWSPYGNEKLFF.

This clonotype was counted at least ten times. The rearrangement links TRBV5-6 to TRBJ2-1; 7 bases line up with TRBD2. The V segment lost 0 bases and the J segment 4 bases; nucleotides outside the gene matches: 7. Germline assignment: CDR1 SGHDT and CDR2 YYEEEE. The CDR3 loop spans 16 amino acids. CDR3 DNA: TGTGCCAGCAGCTTGGCTTGGGACTACTTATACAATGAGCAGTTCTTC. Protein sequence: CASSLAWDYLYNEQFF.

Remarks on this clonotype: One end of the junction fails to match germline, which may point to a read error. The chain uses TRBV12-3 or TRBV12-4 and TRBJ1-5, with TRBD1 as a possible D gene (5 bases). The CDR3 is made up of 13 amino acids. The DNA of the CDR3 is TGTACCAGCAGTCGAAGGGGTGGCCAGCCCCAGCATTTT. Translation gives CTSSRRGGQPQHF.

The chain employs TRBV7-8 and TRBJ2-3; D not certain. V gave up 5 bases and J gave up 4 bases, with 19 bases separating them. The V gene's germline CDR1 is SGHVS and CDR2 FQNEAQ. CDR3 size: 16 residues. The CDR3: CASSPDSYYSPDTQYF. For the CDR3, the DNA is TGTGCCAGCAGCCCAGATTCGTACTATAGCCCAGATACGCAGTATTTT.

This clonotype was counted between two and nine times. This chain uses TRBV11-2 with TRBJ2-5, with a tentative D call TRBD2 (5 bases). This CDR3 comprises 15 residues. V gave up 6 bases and J gave up 3 bases, with 17 bases separating them. Germline V gives CDR1 SGHAT, CDR2 FQNNGV. This CDR3 reads CASRYTGGGKETQYF. In DNA form, the CDR3 reads TGTGCCAGCAGGTACACCGGAGGAGGCAAAGAGACCCAGTACTTC.

The chain carries TRBV12-3 or TRBV12-4 and TRBJ1-6, with 7 bases lining up with TRBD1. The length of the CDR3 is 13 residues. Trimming removed 3 bases from V and 10 bases from J; junction bases left unmatched: 3. The CDR3, as DNA: TGTGCCAGCAGTTTCGAGGGGGCATCACCCCTCCACTTT. Amino acids: CASSFEGASPLHF.

This chain joins TRBV7-9 and TRBJ2-7; D not certain. Germline CDR1 reads SEHNR; CDR2 reads FQNEAQ (reference sequence). V lost 1 base, J lost 3 bases, and 16 bases lay in between. The CDR3 is made up of 16 amino acids. The CDR3: CASSLVKGRWGYEQYF. The CDR3 DNA sequence: TGTGCCAGCAGCTTAGTAAAGGGCCGGTGGGGCTACGAGCAGTACTTC. The full variable domain, in which reference TRBV7-9 and TRBJ2-7 provide the parts outside the CDR3, is DTGVSQNPRHKITKRGQNVTFRCDPISEHNRLYWYRQTLGQGPEFLTYFQNEAQLEKSRLLSDRFSAERPKGSFSTLEIQRTEQGDSAMYLCASSLVKGRWGYEQYFGPGTRLTVT.

This clonotype has a count of ten or more. The gene calls are TRBV12-3 or TRBV12-4 and TRBJ2-2; 8 bases fit TRBD1. The CDR3 loop spans 16 amino acids. The V gene end was trimmed by 6 bases and the J gene end by 0 bases; junction bases not matched to a gene: 6. This CDR3 is CASSLQGEANTGELFF. The CDR3 DNA reads as TGTGCCAGCAGCTTACAGGGGGAGGCGAACACCGGGGAGCTGTTTTTT.

This clonotype was detected ten times or more. V is TRBV15 and J is TRBJ1-5, with 7 bases identical to TRBD1. Unmatched junction bases numbered 6, after V lost 0 bases and J lost 4 bases. CDR1 and CDR2 from the germline V gene are LNHNV and YYDKDF (reference sequence). This CDR3 has 16 amino acids. In nucleotides, the CDR3 is TGTGCCACCAGCAGAGATTTTAAGGGGGCAAATCAGCCCCAGCATTTT. Encoded protein: CATSRDFKGANQPQHF.

Here the CDR3 DNA reads TGTGCCAGCAGTTTAGGCAGGGGGGGAATCGAGCAGTACTTC. Its protein product is CASSLGRGGIEQYF. This chain joins TRBV27 and TRBJ2-7, with D possibly being TRBD1 or TRBD2 (7 bases each). V dropped 2 bases and J dropped 6 bases, with 14 bases sitting between them. Germline CDR1 is MNHEY and CDR2 is SMNVEV (reference sequence). This CDR3 has 14 residues.

This chain uses TRBV2 with TRBJ2-7, with 12 bases fitting TRBD1. Germline CDR1 and CDR2: SNHLY and FYNNEI. The junction had 9 bases not matched to a gene; V was cut back by 4 bases and J by 5 bases. CDR3 length equals 16 residues. The CDR3 DNA sequence: TGTGCCAGCAGTGCCCCCGGGACAGGGGGCTTGAACGAGCAGTACTTC. It specifies CASSAPGTGGLNEQYF.

This sequence joins TRBV12-3 or TRBV12-4 and TRBJ1-1; the D is unclear. Trimming removed 6 bases at V and 6 bases at J, with 11 bases between. The CDR3 contains 12 residues. The chain's CDR3 is CASSLGRPEAFF. The CDR3 nucleotides are TGTGCCAGCAGCCTCGGGAGGCCTGAAGCTTTCTTT.

This chain uses TRBV19 with TRBJ2-7; 10 bases fit TRBD1. After removal of 5 bases from V and 4 bases from J, the junction contained 14 bases not matched to a gene. The CDR3 contains 17 residues. In germline, CDR1 is LNHDA, CDR2 SQIVND (reference sequence). The CDR3, as DNA: TGTGCCAGTAGTCCTCCCTTCGGGACAGGGGCTGGTTACGAGCAGTACTTC. Amino acids: CASSPPFGTGAGYEQYF.

The chain is built from TRBV29-1 and TRBJ2-7; 9 bases map to TRBD1. Unmatched junction bases numbered 5, after V lost 7 bases and J lost 4 bases. The CDR3 has 12 residues. The germline V gene encodes CDR1 SQVTM and CDR2 ANQGSEA. CDR3 sequence reads: CSATQGAYEQYF. The CDR3 DNA follows: TGCAGCGCCACACAGGGGGCGTACGAGCAGTACTTC.

The chain carries TRBV6-2 or TRBV6-3 and TRBJ1-5; 11 bases align to TRBD1. Germline values: CDR1 MNHEY, CDR2 SVGEGT. This CDR3 is built from 16 residues. V was pared by 5 bases and J by 6 bases, with 9 bases of the junction left unmatched. For the CDR3, the DNA is TGTGCCAGCAGTATTTGGACAGGGGGCTACAGTCAGCCCCAGCATTTT. This translates into CASSIWTGGYSQPQHF.

The V gene is TRBV12-3 or TRBV12-4, the J gene TRBJ1-1, with 12 bases aligning to TRBD1. The ends lost 3 bases at V and 3 bases at J; junction bases unmatched: 5. CDR3 length equals 16 residues. The CDR3, as DNA: TGTGCCAGCAGTTTCGGGACAGGGGGCTGGGACACTGAAGCTTTCTTT. It codes for CASSFGTGGWDTEAFF.

This chain connects TRBV6-1 to TRBJ1-5; D is uncertain. Trimming pared 5 bases from V and 6 bases from J, leaving 17 bases between. The CDR3 runs 15 residues. Germline CDR1 and CDR2: MNHNS and SASEGT. CDR3 sequence: CASSPLFGVRQPQHF. CDR3 sequence (DNA): TGTGCCAGCAGTCCATTGTTTGGGGTTCGTCAGCCCCAGCATTTT.